The next 4 T cell receptor beta chains were all read from a single sample in a study of Ad26.COV2.S vaccination and SARS-CoV-2 variants. TCRdb's table, derived via immunoSEQ multiplex PCR, lists solely in-frame clones and lacks some. Here the sample spans roughly 320,000 clones, more than 70% being singletons. Treatment: about 20 received Ad26.COV2.S at low or high dose, single or two shots; roughly 5 received placebo; per-sample allocation not given. Sampling was performed 63 days after the first vaccine or placebo injection. The starting material was peripheral blood, obtained in a trial of Ad26.COV2.S vaccine versus placebo. The origin of the receptors is a person between 18 and 65 years old who received the Ad26.COV2.S COVID-19 vaccine or a placebo.

The chain employs TRBV6-5 and TRBJ1-4; D is unclear. The CDR3 totals 13 residues. V lost 2 bases and J 3 bases, leaving 4 bases between the germline ends. Germline lookup yields CDR1 MNHEY and CDR2 SVGAGI. The CDR3 reads CASSYGPNEKLFF. The DNA of the CDR3 is TGTGCCAGCAGTTACGGGCCTAATGAAAAACTGTTTTTT.

The V call is TRBV5-6, the J call TRBJ1-1; no clear D gene. The CDR3 length is 12 residues. The V gene's germline CDR1 is SGHDT and CDR2 YYEEEE. Trimming stripped 4 bases from V and 4 bases from J, with 8 bases between. As DNA, the CDR3 is TGTGCCAGCAGCCGTAGTCGCACTGAAGCTTTCTTT. Its translation: CASSRSRTEAFF.

Only one count was recorded for this clone. The chain combines TRBV7-2 with TRBJ1-5; no reliable D call. Germline V gives CDR1 SGHTA, CDR2 FQGNSA. V was trimmed by 2 bases and J by 4 bases, leaving 12 bases between them. CDR3 length: 15 residues. CDR3 loop: CASSLFSRENQPQHF. CDR3 nucleotide sequence: TGTGCCAGCAGCTTATTTTCAAGAGAAAATCAGCCCCAGCATTTT.

This chain connects TRBV24-1 to TRBJ2-2, with D unclear. The ends were cut back, 4 bases at V and 2 bases at J, with 1 base in the middle. The CDR3 has 12 residues. CDR1 is KGHDR, CDR2 SFDVKD, per germline. The CDR3 loop is CATSENTGELFF. CDR3 nucleotides: TGTGCCACCAGTGAAAACACCGGGGAGCTGTTTTTT.